The 9 T cell receptor beta chains listed next were all sequenced from one sample in a study of regulatory T cells in long-lasting Graves disease. Combining iRepertoire HTBI primers with Arm-PCR of CDR3 regions, the authors built TCR beta libraries. TCRdb re-analysed the multiplex PCR reads in MiXCR, keeping a single row per CDR3 protein. The data show around 480,000 distinct CDR3 sequences, about 16% seen once. As to time point: newly diagnosed GD, antithyroid drugs for less than 3 months. Construction of the TCR library relied on RNA isolated from PBMCs. This sample was also put to use in a study of T cells in Graves' hyperthyroidism and ophthalmopathy.

The sample in question was peripheral blood mononuclear cells (PBMCs), obtained at new diagnosis, from a patient treated with antithyroid drugs. These receptor sequences come from a woman aged 35-60 years with Graves disease.

This clonotype appeared a single time. The rearrangement joins TRBV11-2 to TRBJ1-2; no firm D call. The CDR3 spans 15 residues. Looked up from germline, CDR1 is SGHAT and CDR2 is FQNNGV. V was cut by 6 bases and J by 6 bases, with 20 bases left in between. CDR3 nucleotides: TGTGCCAGCAGTCCCGGGGAGGGCGTCTTCCATGGCTACACCTTC. This codes for CASSPGEGVFHGYTF.

This clonotype occurred many times. The gene calls are TRBV2 and TRBJ2-5, with D perhaps matching TRBD1 or TRBD2 (5 bases each). The CDR3 runs 11 residues. Germline V CDR1 and CDR2: SNHLY, FYNNEI. V was clipped by 7 bases and J by 4 bases, with 7 bases between them. The CDR3 DNA reads TGTGCCAGCACGAGGGGAGAGACCCAGTACTTC. It encodes CASTRGETQYF.

V gene TRBV11-2 combines with J gene TRBJ2-6; D not certain. CDR3 length: 15 amino acids. Trimming took off 1 base at V and 3 bases at J, with 7 bases between the two ends. The germline CDR1 and CDR2 sequences are SGHAT and FQNNGV. The CDR3 bases are TGTGCCAGCAGCTTAGGTGTTGGTGGGGCCAACGTCCTGACTTTC. Translated: CASSLGVGGANVLTF.

The J gene is TRBJ1-5, the V gene TRBV19; perhaps TRBD1 as D (6 bases). The germline V gene has CDR1 LNHDA and CDR2 SQIVND (reference sequence). CDR3 size: 14 residues. V was pared by 5 bases and J by 5 bases, with 13 bases between. The CDR3 is CASSEGGGHQPQHF. The DNA of the CDR3 is TGTGCCAGTAGTGAGGGGGGCGGGCATCAGCCCCAGCATTTT. Drawing the rest from reference TRBV19 and TRBJ1-5, the complete variable domain is DGGITQSPKYLFRKEGQNVTLSCEQNLNHDAMYWYRQDPGQGLRLIYYSQIVNDFQKGDIAEGYSVSREKKESFPLTVTSAQKNPTAFYLCASSEGGGHQPQHFGDGTRLSIL.

This sequence joins TRBV10-3 and TRBJ1-2, with a tentative D call TRBD1 (5 bases). There are 14 residues in the CDR3. Trimming took off 2 bases at V and 8 bases at J, with 15 bases between the two ends. Germline-derived CDR1 and CDR2 are ENHRY and SYGVKD. CDR3 DNA: TGTGCCATCAGTGAGGCTCCGGGGCCGAGGGGCTACACCTTC. Protein sequence: CAISEAPGPRGYTF.

Only a few counts were recorded for this clonotype. The rearrangement uses TRBV5-5 and TRBJ2-7; TRBD1 agrees at 8 bases. The CDR3 length is 17 residues. J was trimmed by 0 bases and V by 0 bases; bases with no gene match: 8. The germline gives CDR1 SGHKS, CDR2 YYEKEE (reference sequence). CDR3 in DNA: TGTGCCAGCAGCTTGGGGGAAGGGACAGGTTCCTCCTACGAGCAGTACTTC. It encodes CASSLGEGTGSSYEQYF. The full variable domain, with the rest looked up from reference TRBV5-5 and TRBJ2-7, is DAGVTQSPTHLIKTRGQQVTLRCSPISGHKSVSWYQQVLGQGPQFIFQYYEKEERGRGNFPDRFSARQFPNYSSELNVNALLLGDSALYLCASSLGEGTGSSYEQYFGPGTRLTVT.

This clonotype was detected many times. This chain connects TRBV6-1 to TRBJ2-3; no reliable D call. This CDR3 contains 14 residues. V was clipped by 6 bases and J by 3 bases, with 13 bases between them. In germline, CDR1 is MNHNS, CDR2 SASEGT. The CDR3 reads CASRPGWSTDTQYF. As DNA, the CDR3 is TGTGCCAGCAGGCCTGGGTGGTCTACAGATACGCAGTATTTT.

This clonotype has just a few counts. V gene TRBV9 combines with J gene TRBJ2-2, with D unresolved. Germline V gives CDR1 SGDLS, CDR2 YYNGEE. The CDR3 is 14 amino acids. Between the trimmed V and J ends, which lost 2 bases and 0 bases, there was a span of 5 bases. The CDR3 region is CASSVQANTGELFF. CDR3 sequence (DNA): TGTGCCAGCAGCGTGCAGGCGAACACCGGGGAGCTGTTTTTT.

This clonotype came up many times. The chain links TRBV7-8 to TRBJ2-3, with 10 nucleotides matching TRBD2. There are 17 residues in the CDR3. J was trimmed by 2 bases and V by 5 bases; bases with no gene match: 10. In germline, CDR1 is SGHVS, CDR2 FQNEAQ. The CDR3 region is CASSLNGAGGDTDTQYF. CDR3 nucleotide sequence: TGTGCCAGCAGCCTCAATGGAGCGGGGGGGGACACAGATACGCAGTATTTT.